The following is a TCR beta chain sequence with its context. The CDR3 covers 16 residues. Germline assignment: CDR1 KGHDR and CDR2 SFDVKD. V lost 4 bases and J lost 2, with 15 bases in between. These data belong to a study of blood T cell repertoires in COVID-19. Study in general: Sites across the United States, Italy and Spain contributed samples from acute and convalescent COVID-19. T cells, B-cell-depleted T cells, or PBMCs supplied cDNA or gDNA.

Authors' data handling: It was from reference gene primer amplification that nucleated cell counts were estimated. Repertoires were generated with immunoSEQ multiplex PCR, while TCRdb's copy carries only in-frame clones and drops some. The DNA gave D and trimming, while V, J and clone size come from that table. The sample consists of about 210,000 clones, 70% to 90% of them appearing once. The V call is TRBV24-1, the J call TRBJ2-3; D possibly corresponds to TRBD2 (6 bases). The sequenced sample consisted of peripheral blood. The sequence derives from a woman between 40 and 55 years old with acute or convalescent COVID-19. The DNA for the CDR3 is TGTGCCACCAGTGAGGTAGCGGAGGACTTCACAGATACGCAGTATTTT. It specifies CATSEVAEDFTDTQYF.